This is a list of T cell receptor beta chains from one sample in a study of blood T cell repertoires in COVID-19. Here immunoSEQ multiplex PCR was the method, and the copy in TCRdb shows in-frame clones only, minus some. The table shows over 200,000 clones, with about 89% occurring only once. Source material: peripheral blood. These TCRs come from a man in his sixties who had recovered from COVID-19. CDR3s include the opening cysteine and the closing phenylalanine or tryptophan. The order of the fields is V gene, J gene, clone size, D gene, CDR3 DNA, CDR3 protein. A D gene is named only where the DNA matches it firmly. The size of a clone is reported for some rows only, either as once, few or many, or as a class for expanded clones.

TRBV2	TRBJ1-4	NA	TRBD1	TGTGCCAGCAGTGGACGACAGGGGGAGAAAGAAAAACTGTTTTTT	CASSGRQGEKEKLFF
TRBV20-1	TRBJ2-1	many	TRBD2	TGCAGTGCTAGTAGCCCGGGACTAGCGGGCGGTGAGCAGTTCTTC	CSASSPGLAGGEQFF
TRBV6-2/TRBV6-3	TRBJ2-7	NA	TRBD2	TGTGCCAGCAGTTACCCCCTAGCGGGAGGTTACGAGCAGTACTTC	CASSYPLAGGYEQYF
TRBV5-1	TRBJ2-3	once	NA	TGCGCCAGCAGACCCGACACCTCCACAGATACGCAGTATTTT	CASRPDTSTDTQYF
TRBV2	TRBJ1-5	NA	TRBD1	TGTGCCAGCAGGGACAGGGCTTTAGGCAATCAGCCCCAGCATTTT	CASRDRALGNQPQHF
TRBV6-6	TRBJ2-2	once	TRBD2	TGTGCCACCTACCGGGGGGGGAACACCGGGGAGCTGTTTTTT	CATYRGGNTGELFF
TRBV6-5	TRBJ1-1	NA	NA	TGTGCCAGCAGTTATTGGGGGGTCACTGAAGCTTTCTTT	CASSYWGVTEAFF
TRBV4-3	TRBJ2-5	NA	NA	TGCGCCAGCAGCCAAGAATCGGGTCGGGAGACCCAGTACTTC	CASSQESGRETQYF
TRBV5-5	TRBJ2-3	NA	NA	TGTGCCAGCAGTTTCGGGGGAGATACGCAGTATTTT	CASSFGGDTQYF
TRBV3-1/TRBV3-2	TRBJ1-5	NA	TRBD1	TGTGCCAGCCCTCCAACTACAGGGGGCGCAAATCTCAAGCAGCCCCAGCATTTT	CASPPTTGGANLKQPQHF
TRBV23-1	TRBJ2-1	once	TRBD1	TGCGCCAGCAGCCACTTGGGACAGAACTACAATGAGCAGTTCTTC	CASSHLGQNYNEQFF
TRBV3-1/TRBV3-2	TRBJ2-1	NA	TRBD2	TGTGCCAGCAGCCGAGCGGGGGTAGGATACAATGAGCAGTTCTTC	CASSRAGVGYNEQFF
TRBV15	TRBJ1-1	NA	NA	TGTGCCACCAGCAGCGAACCGCAGGCTGCCACTGAAGCTTTCTTT	CATSSEPQAATEAFF
TRBV18	TRBJ1-4	few	NA	TGTGCCAGCTCACCTTCGGGGGGAAAACTGTTTTTT	CASSPSGGKLFF
TRBV11-2	TRBJ2-1	NA	NA	TGTGCCAGCAGCCAACTTGGGAGGAGCCAGGGTCTGTTCTTC	CASSQLGRSQGLFF
TRBV5-1	TRBJ2-1	NA	TRBD2	TGCGCCAGCAACCCTAGCGGGGTATACAATGAGCAGTTCTTC	CASNPSGVYNEQFF
TRBV6-5	TRBJ1-6	NA	NA	TGTGCCAGCAGTTTCCGGGACAACTATAATTCACCCCTCCACTTT	CASSFRDNYNSPLHF
TRBV9	TRBJ2-7	NA	TRBD1	TGTGCCAGCAGCCCCCAGACAGGGTTAAGGGCCGAGCAGTACTTC	CASSPQTGLRAEQYF
TRBV29-1	TRBJ1-2	NA	TRBD1	TGCAGCGTTGGGGTAGGGGACAGTGGCTACACCTTC	CSVGVGDSGYTF
TRBV6-5	TRBJ1-5	NA	NA	TGTGCCAGCAGTAAGACCCGGGGGAGCAATCAGCCCCAGCATTTT	CASSKTRGSNQPQHF
TRBV6-9	TRBJ1-2	NA	NA	TGTGCCAGCAGTTACACCAGGCCCTATGGCTACACCTTC	CASSYTRPYGYTF
TRBV24-1	TRBJ1-2	once	NA	TGTGCCACCAGTGATGAGGCCAGCTACTATGGCTACACCTTC	CATSDEASYYGYTF
TRBV30	TRBJ2-1	NA	NA	TGTGCCTGGAGCCCCAAAAATGAGCAGTTCTTC	CAWSPKNEQFF
TRBV7-9	TRBJ1-2	NA	TRBD1	TGTGCCAGCAGCTCCCGGGACAGGGGCCTTGGAGGTGGCTACACCTTC	CASSSRDRGLGGGYTF
TRBV7-9	TRBJ2-7	NA	TRBD2	TGTGCCAGCAGCTTGGCTAGCGGGAAGTACGAGCAGTACTTC	CASSLASGKYEQYF
TRBV30	TRBJ1-1	NA	NA	TGTGCCCCGGGTCCTAACACTGAAGCTTTCTTT	CAPGPNTEAFF
TRBV14	TRBJ1-5	NA	TRBD1	TGTGCCAGCAGCCAAGTGGCCGGGACAGGAGTTATTAGCAATCAGCCCCAGCATTTT	CASSQVAGTGVISNQPQHF
TRBV27	TRBJ2-7	NA	TRBD1	TGTGCCAGCACCAGGACAGGGGGCGTATACGAGCAGTACTTC	CASTRTGGVYEQYF
TRBV3-1/TRBV3-2	TRBJ2-4	NA	TRBD1	TGTGCCAGCAGCCAAGTACAGGGGAAGGGCAAAAACATTCAGTACTTC	CASSQVQGKGKNIQYF
TRBV2	TRBJ2-5	NA	NA	TGTGCCAGCAGTGTATTGGGGGGTCTGGAGACCCAGTACTTC	CASSVLGGLETQYF
TRBV19	TRBJ2-3	NA	TRBD2	TGTGCCAGTAGTTCTAGGGGTAGCGGGAGTACTGATACGCAGTATTTT	CASSSRGSGSTDTQYF
TRBV27	TRBJ1-1	NA	NA	TGTGCCAGCAGTTCGGGGCTTAAGGGGGCTGAAGCTTTCTTT	CASSSGLKGAEAFF
TRBV10-2	TRBJ2-3	few	NA	TGCGCCAGCAGTGAGTCCCGTAGCGGCCGGACCAGTACGCAGTATTTT	CASSESRSGRTSTQYF
TRBV5-6	TRBJ2-1	NA	TRBD2	TGTGCCAGCAGCAACCTGGTAGGGCGGGGGTCCTACAATGAGCAGTTCTTC	CASSNLVGRGSYNEQFF
TRBV3-1/TRBV3-2	TRBJ2-1	NA	TRBD2	TGTGCCAGCAGCCAACCGACTAGCGGGAAACAGGAGCAGTTCTTC	CASSQPTSGKQEQFF
TRBV7-9	TRBJ1-4	NA	NA	TGTGCCAGCAGCTCCACGACAGTGGGTGAAAAACTGTTTTTT	CASSSTTVGEKLFF
TRBV7-2	TRBJ2-7	NA	TRBD1	TGTGCCAGCAGCCGCGGGACAGGGTTCTCCTACGAGCAGTACTTC	CASSRGTGFSYEQYF
TRBV7-8	TRBJ2-5	NA	NA	TGTGCCAGCAGCTTAGTGGCTGGAGTGGAGACCCAGTACTTC	CASSLVAGVETQYF
TRBV7-3	TRBJ1-1	NA	NA	TGTGCCAGCAGCTTAAGCGGGGCTCCCCCGAACACTGAAGCTTTCTTT	CASSLSGAPPNTEAFF
TRBV10-3	TRBJ1-3	NA	NA	TGTGCCATCGGACACCACTCTGGAAACACCATATATTTT	CAIGHHSGNTIYF
TRBV19	TRBJ1-1	NA	NA	TGTGCCACCAGGACAGAGTTCACTGAAGCTTTCTTT	CATRTEFTEAFF
TRBV9	TRBJ2-3	NA	TRBD2	TGTGCCAGCAGCGCGGGACTAGCGGGGGGAGATACGCAGTATTTT	CASSAGLAGGDTQYF
TRBV7-7	TRBJ2-3	NA	TRBD2	TGTGCTAGCAGCCCAACTAGCGGGAGCACAGATACGCAGTATTTT	CASSPTSGSTDTQYF
TRBV19	TRBJ2-1	NA	TRBD2	TGTGCCAGTAGTATACCTAGCGGGAGAATCAATGAGCAGTTCTTC	CASSIPSGRINEQFF
TRBV5-6	TRBJ2-2	NA	NA	TGTGCCAGCAGCTTGAACCACTTACAGGGAGAAACCGGGGAGCTGTTTTTT	CASSLNHLQGETGELFF
TRBV29-1	TRBJ2-1	few	TRBD2	TGCAGCGTTGCGGGACTAGTAAGGCGCAATGAGCAGTTCTTC	CSVAGLVRRNEQFF
TRBV5-1	TRBJ1-1	NA	TRBD1	TGCGCCAGCCCCGACAGGGTGTACACTGAAGCTTTCTTT	CASPDRVYTEAFF
TRBV2	TRBJ1-4	few	NA	TGTGCCAGCAGTGAGGCCGGACTAATAATTGAAAAACTGTTTTTT	CASSEAGLIIEKLFF
TRBV7-2	TRBJ2-1	NA	NA	TGTGCCAGCACCCGACCTGTCCGGGGGAATGAGCAGTTCTTC	CASTRPVRGNEQFF
TRBV12-5	TRBJ2-1	NA	NA	TGTGCTAGTGGTTCTTATGAGCAGTTCTTC	CASGSYEQFF
TRBV5-5	TRBJ1-1	once	TRBD1	TGTGCCAGCAGTTCCCCCACAGGGGGAGTCACTGAAGCTTTCTTT	CASSSPTGGVTEAFF
TRBV27	TRBJ2-7	NA	TRBD1	TGTGCCAGCAGTGTGGACAGGATCTCCTACGAGCAGTACTTC	CASSVDRISYEQYF